A selection of T cell receptor beta chains follows, all from one sample in a study of technical replicates of blood from a handful of donors. TCRdb's copy holds only in-frame clones and misses some; the assay was immunoSEQ multiplex PCR. The sample carries more than 70,000 clones, 93% recorded once. Sequencing was performed on T cells isolated from PBMCs. The receptors were gathered from a human donor in good health. The CDR3 runs from the conserved cysteine through the conserved F or W. The order of the fields is clone size, J gene, V gene, D gene, CDR3 protein, CDR3 DNA. A D gene is named only where the DNA matches it firmly. Clone size is not always given. Where it is, it says once, few, many or a class for expanded clones.

NA,TRBJ1-5,TRBV28,NA,CASSPREQPQHF,TGTGCCAGCAGTCCCAGGGAACAGCCCCAGCATTTT
NA,TRBJ2-1,TRBV27,NA,CASSSGTRPTYNEQFF,TGTGCCAGCAGTTCCGGGACAAGGCCTACCTACAATGAGCAGTTCTTC
NA,TRBJ2-7,TRBV7-9,NA,CASSLQGSGEQYF,TGTGCCAGCAGCTTGCAGGGGTCGGGCGAGCAGTACTTC
once,TRBJ2-3,TRBV4-1,TRBD1,CASSQGDREGTQYF,TGCGCCAGCAGCCAAGGGGACAGGGAGGGTACGCAGTATTTT
NA,TRBJ2-1,TRBV5-1,TRBD2,CASSFGLAGTSYNEQFF,TGCGCCAGCAGCTTTGGACTAGCGGGGACCTCCTACAATGAGCAGTTCTTC
NA,TRBJ2-5,TRBV6-5,TRBD1,CASSGIGTGGETQYF,TGTGCCAGCAGTGGAATCGGAACAGGGGGAGAGACCCAGTACTTC
NA,TRBJ2-4,TRBV28,NA,CASSLPGGGVKNIQYF,TGTGCCAGCAGTCTCCCGGGCGGCGGGGTCAAAAACATTCAGTACTTC
NA,TRBJ2-5,TRBV5-1,TRBD1,CASSLPTGGETQYF,TGCGCCAGCAGCTTACCGACAGGGGGAGAGACCCAGTACTTC
NA,TRBJ1-3,TRBV7-9,NA,CASSPVSGADSGNTIYF,TGTGCCAGCAGCCCTGTTAGTGGGGCGGACTCTGGAAACACCATATATTTT
NA,TRBJ2-1,TRBV5-4,NA,CASSLVGRYNEQFF,TGTGCCAGCAGCTTGGTAGGCAGGTACAATGAGCAGTTCTTC
NA,TRBJ1-5,TRBV7-2,NA,CASSRQINQPQHF,TGTGCCAGCAGCCGACAGATCAATCAGCCCCAGCATTTT
few,TRBJ1-1,TRBV10-2,TRBD1,CASIDRATEAFF,TGCGCCAGCATTGACAGGGCTACTGAAGCTTTCTTT
NA,TRBJ2-5,TRBV15,TRBD2,CATRTSGELTQYF,TGTGCCACCAGGACTAGCGGGGAACTCACCCAGTACTTC
NA,TRBJ1-2,TRBV6-5,TRBD1,CASSYSQGGYGYTF,TGTGCCAGCAGTTACTCGCAGGGGGGCTATGGCTACACCTTC
NA,TRBJ1-2,TRBV7-6,NA,CASSLRHNREGYTF,TGTGCCAGCAGCCTAAGACATAATAGGGAGGGCTACACCTTC
NA,TRBJ1-5,TRBV10-3,NA,CAISEGTPFSNQPQHF,TGTGCCATCAGTGAGGGGACTCCCTTTAGCAATCAGCCCCAGCATTTT
NA,TRBJ2-3,TRBV4-1,NA,CASSQEQGWYTQYF,TGCGCCAGCAGCCAAGAGCAGGGATGGTATACGCAGTATTTT
NA,TRBJ2-3,TRBV7-8,TRBD2,CASSSSGRTLTDTQYF,TGTGCCAGCAGCTCTAGCGGCCGGACCCTCACAGATACGCAGTATTTT
NA,TRBJ2-7,TRBV7-9,NA,CASSLETGRPNEQYF,TGTGCCAGCAGCTTAGAGACAGGGAGGCCCAACGAGCAGTACTTC
NA,TRBJ1-1,TRBV30,TRBD1,CAWSVGGQEAFF,TGTGCCTGGAGTGTAGGGGGACAGGAAGCTTTCTTT
once,TRBJ2-1,TRBV19,NA,CASSIGVRGGYNEQFF,TGTGCCAGTAGTATTGGGGTTAGGGGCGGTTACAATGAGCAGTTCTTC
NA,TRBJ1-1,TRBV13,NA,CASSLIGGRTEAFF,TGTGCCAGCAGCTTAATTGGGGGCCGAACTGAAGCTTTCTTT
NA,TRBJ2-5,TRBV7-9,NA,CASSLYQGSETQYF,TGTGCCAGCAGCCTATACCAGGGGTCAGAGACCCAGTACTTC
few,TRBJ2-1,TRBV5-1,TRBD2,CASSFTSGRANEQFF,TGCGCCAGCAGCTTCACTAGCGGGAGGGCCAATGAGCAGTTCTTC